A single sample gave rise to the 15 T cell receptor beta chains below, sequenced in a study of control samples from healthy donors and cancer patients. The assay was immunoSEQ multiplex PCR, and TCRdb's table has in-frame clones only and misses some. Here the sample spans roughly 79,000 clones, around 84% being singletons. Sequenced: blood. The origin of the receptors is a middle-aged man in good health.

This chain uses TRBV4-3 with TRBJ1-1, with a weak D call TRBD1 (6 bases). V was trimmed by 1 base and J by 0 bases, leaving 9 bases between them. The CDR3 contains 15 residues. CDR1 is LGHNA, CDR2 YSLEER, per germline. CDR3: CASSQGRTVNTEAFF. For the CDR3, the DNA is TGCGCCAGCAGCCAAGGAAGGACAGTGAACACTGAAGCTTTCTTT.

This clone was found a few times. This CDR3 is also generated by other DNA sequences in the sample. CDR3 DNA: TGCAGCGTTGACAGGGGAGCTGGGGCCAACGTCCTGACTTTC. This translates into CSVDRGAGANVLTF. J is TRBJ2-6 and V is TRBV29-1; D is perhaps TRBD1 (6 bases). V was pared by 3 bases and J by 2 bases, with 8 bases between. Germline loops: CDR1 SQVTM, CDR2 ANQGSEA. The CDR3 is 14 amino acids.

The rearrangement links TRBV11-3 to TRBJ2-3; the D is unclear. The CDR3 has 14 amino acids. Deletions cut 2 bases from V and 2 bases from J, with 8 bases between. Germline V CDR1 and CDR2: SGHNT, YENEEA. The CDR3 loop reads CASSLFYTTDTQYF. The CDR3 DNA sequence: TGTGCCAGCAGCTTATTTTACACCACAGATACGCAGTATTTT.

J is TRBJ2-5 and V is TRBV11-3; 7 nucleotides line up with TRBD2. Germline V gene sequence: CDR1 SGHNT, CDR2 YENEEA. The CDR3 extends over 15 amino acids. Trimming removed 2 bases from V and 5 bases from J; junction bases left unmatched: 8. This chain's CDR3 is CASSLMGGLEETQYF. The CDR3 DNA reads TGTGCCAGCAGCTTAATGGGGGGGTTGGAGGAGACCCAGTACTTC.

This rearrangement joins TRBV28 to TRBJ1-5; the match to TRBD1 covers 8 bases. The CDR3 has 14 amino acids. Germline lookup yields CDR1 MDHEN and CDR2 SYDVKM. V gave up 5 bases and J gave up 7 bases; unmatched junction bases: 7. Written as DNA, the CDR3 is TGTGCCAGCAGTCCAGACAGGGGAACGCAGCCCCAGCATTTT. Residues: CASSPDRGTQPQHF.

This chain joins TRBV28 and TRBJ1-2; D is ambiguous. CDR3 length: 14 amino acids. Between the trimmed V and J ends, which lost 6 bases and 2 bases, there was a span of 13 bases. Per germline, CDR1 MDHEN and CDR2 SYDVKM. In nucleotides, the CDR3 is TGTGCCAGCAGCCCGACCGGTGGGAACTATGGCTACACCTTC. Translation gives CASSPTGGNYGYTF.

Only a few counts were recorded for this clone. This chain uses TRBV21-1 with TRBJ2-1; the table's D gene call, TRBD1, was not cross checked with the DNA. TRBV21-1 is termed a pseudogene. The CDR3 is made up of 12 amino acids. The CDR3 loop is CASSIRGNEQFF. The CDR3 nucleotides are TGTGCCAGCAGCATCAGGGGAAATGAGCAGTTCTTC.

The chain carries TRBV6-2 or TRBV6-3 and TRBJ2-3, with D perhaps TRBD1 (8 bases). The CDR3 consists of 16 residues. V gave up 5 bases and J gave up 5 bases, with 20 bases separating them. The V gene's germline CDR1 is MNHEY and CDR2 SVGEGT. CDR3 sequence: CASSAPGGGRLDTQYF. CDR3 DNA sequence: TGTGCCAGCAGTGCCCCAGGGGGCGGGAGACTAGATACGCAGTATTTT.

This clone was recorded only once. V and J are TRBV11-3 and TRBJ2-1; no definite D call. Germline V gene lookup returns CDR1 SGHNT and CDR2 YENEEA. Trimming removed 5 bases from V and 6 bases from J, with 11 bases in between. The CDR3 is made up of 13 amino acids. The CDR3 sequence: CASSPKVGNEQFF. The CDR3 nucleotides read TGTGCCAGCAGCCCAAAGGTAGGCAATGAGCAGTTCTTC. The entire variable domain, with the rest obtained from reference TRBV11-3 and TRBJ2-1, is as follows: EAGVVQSPRYKIIEKKQPVAFWCNPISGHNTLYWYLQNLGQGPELLIRYENEEAVDDSQLPKDRFSAERLKGVDSTLKIQPAELGDSAVYLCASSPKVGNEQFFGPGTRLTVL.

The genes are TRBV5-8 and TRBJ2-2; no reliable D call. There are 14 residues in the CDR3. Germline V lookup: CDR1 SGHTS, CDR2 YDEGEE. Deletions cut 6 bases from V and 2 bases from J, with 11 bases between. CDR3 nucleotide sequence: TGTGCCAGCAACTTCGATGTCAACACCGGGGAGCTGTTTTTT. Its translation: CASNFDVNTGELFF.

The chain combines TRBV20-1 with TRBJ2-3; D possibly corresponds to TRBD1 (5 bases). The germline V and J ends were trimmed by 2 bases and 8 bases, with 5 bases remaining between them. Per the germline V gene, CDR1 is DFQATT and CDR2 is SNEGSKA (reference sequence). The CDR3 is made up of 10 amino acids. CDR3 in DNA: TGCAGTGCTAGAAGGGGTACGCAGTATTTT. Protein: CSARRGTQYF.

The chain uses TRBV19 and TRBJ1-1, with 7 bases matching TRBD1. Germline CDR1 and CDR2: LNHDA and SQIVND (reference sequence). V trimming: 5 bases; J trimming: 0 bases; junction bases outside the gene matches: 9. The CDR3 totals 16 residues. The CDR3 protein is CASSRSGDSLNTEAFF. In DNA, the CDR3 is TGTGCCAGTAGTCGGTCCGGGGACAGCTTGAACACTGAAGCTTTCTTT.

The chain has TRBV30 and TRBJ1-1; D unresolved. V was clipped by 0 bases and J by 6 bases, with 8 bases between them. The germline CDR1 and CDR2 sequences are GTSNPN and SVGIG (reference sequence). There are 12 residues in the CDR3. The DNA of the CDR3 is TGTGCCTGGAGTGTATTGACGGCTGAAGCTTTCTTT. This translates into CAWSVLTAEAFF.

The CDR3 here is CASSEQMTSSYEQYF. In DNA, the CDR3 is TGTGCCAGCTCAGAGCAAATGACCTCCTCCTACGAGCAGTACTTC. The chain uses TRBV18 and TRBJ2-7; D remains ambiguous. Germline CDR1 KGHSH, CDR2 LQKENI. CDR3 size: 15 residues. Trimming took off 5 bases at V and 0 bases at J, with 14 bases between the two ends.

The V call is TRBV7-2, the J call TRBJ1-1; D is unresolved. Per germline, CDR1 SGHTA and CDR2 FQGNSA. V dropped 5 bases and J dropped 2 bases, with 12 bases sitting between them. The CDR3 extends over 14 amino acids. CDR3 in amino acids: CASSPRTGNTEAFF. The DNA of the CDR3 is TGTGCCAGCAGCCCTAGGACGGGAAACACTGAAGCTTTCTTT.